The T cell receptor beta chain described here comes from a study of T-cell reconstitution after alpha-beta-depleted transplantation in children. Unique molecular identifiers were incorporated during preparation of the TCRbeta library. Via MiXCR, TCRdb re-called the PCR reads, giving one row per CDR3 protein. The profile shows fewer than 750,000 distinct CDR3 sequences, roughly 23% of them singletons. Germline lookup yields CDR1 DFQATT and CDR2 SNEGSKA (reference sequence). This CDR3 has 13 amino acids. Trimming shortened V by 4 bases and J by 2 bases, and 11 bases separated the two germline ends. This receptor was identified in a boy younger than two who had a stem cell transplant for acute myeloid leukemia, so the T cells may come from the graft donor. Sequenced material: PBMCs, mostly from graft donor cells, taken 360 days after TCRalphabeta/CD19-depleted stem cell transplant. V and J are TRBV20-1 and TRBJ2-5; no reliable D call. This chain's CDR3 is CSAMISGQETQYF. CDR3 DNA: TGCAGTGCTATGATAAGTGGGCAAGAGACCCAGTACTTC.